The 8 T cell receptor beta chains below come from one sample, sequenced in a study of post-analysis software for immune sequencing data. Antigen specificity for these receptors is unknown. The study, taken as a whole, reports: Controls showed lower frequencies than patients for several TRBV segments, and TRBV5-6, TRBV5-1 and TRBV20-1 were among these.

Every TCR beta cDNA library bore unique molecular identifiers. TCRdb passed the PCR reads through MiXCR, listing each CDR3 protein once. The sample consists of approximately 460,000 distinct CDR3 sequences, less than 45% of them appearing once. Specimen: blood. The receptors derive from a girl aged 5 to 17 with multiple sclerosis.

This clonotype was observed a few times. J is TRBJ2-3 and V is TRBV29-1; no clear D. From germline, CDR1 is SQVTM and CDR2 ANQGSEA. The CDR3 sequence is 11 residues long. Trimming left V 3 bases short and J 4 bases short, with 5 bases between. The CDR3 reads CSVEWADTQYF. In DNA form, the CDR3 reads TGCAGCGTTGAGTGGGCAGATACGCAGTATTTT.

The J gene is TRBJ2-5, the V gene TRBV25-1; unclear D gene. Trimming left V 2 bases short and J 0 bases short, with 10 bases between. The CDR3 is 15 amino acids. The germline CDR1 and CDR2 sequences are MGHDK and SYGVNS. The CDR3 loop is CASSEPARYQETQYF. CDR3 nucleotide sequence: TGTGCCAGCAGTGAACCGGCTAGGTACCAAGAGACCCAGTACTTC.

The rearrangement links TRBV4-3 to TRBJ2-3; TRBD2 matches 9 bases. The CDR3 extends over 17 amino acids. V shed 0 bases, J shed 4 bases, and the junction held 8 bases outside the gene matches. The V gene's germline CDR1 is LGHNA and CDR2 YSLEER. CDR3 in DNA: TGCGCCAGCAGCCAAGATAGTTGGGCTAGCGGGGCAGATACGCAGTATTTT. Its translation: CASSQDSWASGADTQYF.

The rearrangement uses TRBV6-1 and TRBJ2-1; TRBD1 aligns across 7 bases. The trim removed 8 bases at V and 3 bases at J, leaving 4 bases unmatched. There are 13 residues in the CDR3. Germline V gene lookup returns CDR1 MNHNS and CDR2 SASEGT. CDR3 DNA sequence: TGTGCCAGCGGACAGGAATTCTACAATGAGCAGTTCTTC. Its protein product is CASGQEFYNEQFF.

CDR3 protein: CSARAMSSGTQYF. The CDR3, as DNA: TGCAGTGCTAGAGCAATGTCCTCAGGGACCCAGTACTTC. The chain couples TRBV20-1 to TRBJ2-5; D ambiguous. This CDR3 contains 13 residues. Germline assignment: CDR1 DFQATT and CDR2 SNEGSKA (reference sequence). The V end was cut by 1 base, the J end by 7 bases, with 13 bases between.

This clonotype has just one count. The V call is TRBV12-3 or TRBV12-4, the J call TRBJ1-5; TRBD1 is a possible D gene (6 bases). The V and J ends lost 5 bases and 4 bases respectively, with 15 bases between them. The CDR3 is 15 residues long. The CDR3 is CASSHRVGGNQPQHF. The CDR3 coding sequence is TGTGCCAGCAGTCACAGGGTTGGAGGAAATCAGCCCCAGCATTTT.

The J gene is TRBJ2-5, the V gene TRBV19; the D gene is possibly TRBD1 (5 bases). The CDR3 runs to 15 residues. V was trimmed by 3 bases and J by 2 bases, leaving 13 bases between them. The germline V gene encodes CDR1 LNHDA and CDR2 SQIVND (reference sequence). The CDR3 region is CASSIRQGGQETQYF. CDR3 coding DNA: TGTGCCAGTAGTATTCGGCAGGGCGGACAAGAGACCCAGTACTTC.

This clonotype was detected only a few times. This chain joins TRBV3-1 and TRBJ2-7; D unclear. V lost 1 base and J lost 6, with 4 bases in between. Germline values: CDR1 LGHDT, CDR2 YNNKEL (reference sequence). The CDR3 runs 11 residues. CDR3 DNA: TGTGCCAGCAGCCAAGCGGTCGAGCAGTACTTC. This gives the protein CASSQAVEQYF.